The 28 T cell receptor beta chains reported below all come from one sample, sequenced in a study of blood T cell repertoires in COVID-19. Profiled with immunoSEQ multiplex PCR; TCRdb holds only in-frame clones, not every one. Here the sample spans 100,000 to 150,000 clones, 85% being singletons. The sequenced sample was peripheral blood. The receptors originated from a woman of 80 years or more with COVID-19, enrolled during active disease.

V and J are TRBV9 and TRBJ2-1; 9 bases align to TRBD2. CDR1 is SGDLS, CDR2 YYNGEE, per germline. The V segment lost 0 bases and the J segment 9 bases; nucleotides outside the gene matches: 7. The CDR3 spans 15 residues. The CDR3 DNA is TGTGCCAGCAGCGTAGCTAGCGGGGAGGGAGGTGAGCAGTTCTTC. As protein: CASSVASGEGGEQFF.

The chain couples TRBV7-9 to TRBJ2-2, with D unclear. CDR3 length: 16 residues. CDR1 is SEHNR and CDR2 is FQNEAQ in the germline V gene (reference sequence). Deletions cut 5 bases from V and 8 bases from J, with 21 bases between. Here the CDR3 reads CASSLVRGQLSGELFF. In DNA, the CDR3 is TGTGCCAGCAGCCTCGTTCGTGGGCAGTTGTCGGGGGAGCTGTTTTTT.

This clone was counted a single time. The chain is built from TRBV7-2 and TRBJ2-3; 7 bases match TRBD1. Germline V gene sequence: CDR1 SGHTA, CDR2 FQGNSA. With 5 bases clipped from V and 2 bases from J, the junction kept 7 bases outside the gene matches. This CDR3 spans 15 amino acids. CDR3 DNA: TGTGCCAGCAGCAGAGACAGGGCCCTCACAGATACGCAGTATTTT. Protein product: CASSRDRALTDTQYF.

The rearrangement uses TRBV6-5 and TRBJ2-2, with D perhaps TRBD2 (6 bases). Trimming pared 8 bases from V and 5 bases from J, leaving 9 bases between. CDR1 is MNHEY, CDR2 SVGAGI, per germline. This CDR3 spans 12 amino acids. The CDR3, as DNA: TGTGCCAGCGGGCGGGATACCGGGGAGCTGTTTTTT. This encodes CASGRDTGELFF.

The table lists this clone with a few counts. The chain is built from TRBV6-5 and TRBJ2-7, with TRBD1 matching 10 bases. Per the germline V gene, CDR1 is MNHEY and CDR2 is SVGAGI. The CDR3 extends over 15 amino acids. J was trimmed by 3 bases and V by 6 bases; bases with no gene match: 8. CDR3 sequence: CASRAGTGANYEQYF. The CDR3 nucleotides read TGTGCCAGCAGGGCCGGGACAGGGGCCAACTACGAGCAGTACTTC.

The chain is built from TRBV28 and TRBJ2-3; 9 bases match TRBD2. The CDR3 loop spans 17 amino acids. Germline V CDR1 and CDR2: MDHEN, SYDVKM. V shed 5 bases and J 5 bases; nucleotides not matched to a gene: 14. The CDR3 spells CASSTPGLAETEDTQYF. The DNA of the CDR3 is TGTGCCAGCAGTACCCCGGGACTAGCCGAAACGGAAGATACGCAGTATTTT. The variable domain in full, with the rest retrieved from reference TRBV28 and TRBJ2-3, is DVKVTQSSRYLVKRTGEKVFLECVQDMDHENMFWYRQDPGLGLRLIYFSYDVKMKEKGDIPEGYSVSREKKERFSLILESASTNQTSMYLCASSTPGLAETEDTQYFGPGTRLTVL.

The gene calls are TRBV3-1 (or the pseudogene TRBV3-2) and TRBJ1-4, with 9 bases lining up with TRBD1. V shed 4 bases, J shed 8 bases, and the junction held 8 bases outside the gene matches. The germline CDR1 and CDR2 sequences are LGHDT and YNNKEL (reference sequence). This CDR3 region has 15 residues. The CDR3 spells CASSRLQGADEKLFF. The CDR3 DNA reads TGTGCCAGCAGCCGCCTACAGGGGGCCGACGAAAAACTGTTTTTT.

This chain links TRBV3-1 (or the pseudogene TRBV3-2) with TRBJ1-2, with a possible D match to TRBD1 (6 bases). The V gene's germline CDR1 is LGHDT and CDR2 YNNKEL (reference sequence). The germline V and J ends were trimmed by 4 bases and 7 bases, with 19 bases remaining between them. CDR3 length: 15 amino acids. Written as DNA, the CDR3 is TGTGCCAGCAGCCTCTCTTTGGGGGGGGGCCGTGGCTACACCTTC. The encoded protein is CASSLSLGGGRGYTF.

The gene calls are TRBV18 and TRBJ2-3; 7 bases are a match to TRBD2. V was pared by 6 bases and J by 5 bases, with 5 bases of the junction left unmatched. The germline V gene has CDR1 KGHSH and CDR2 LQKENI. The CDR3 spans 13 residues. CDR3 nucleotide sequence: TGTGCCAGCTCCCGGGACTACCAAGATACGCAGTATTTT. It is translated as CASSRDYQDTQYF.

The CDR3 coding sequence is TGTGCCAGCACCTCCGGGGGGCAAGAGACCCAGTACTTC. As protein: CASTSGGQETQYF. This chain links TRBV16 with TRBJ2-5; 7 positions agree with TRBD2. Germline V lookup: CDR1 KGHSY, CDR2 FQNENV. The CDR3 runs to 13 residues. V lost 7 bases to trimming and J lost 2 bases; unmatched junction nucleotides: 4.

This clone was picked up one time. The V gene is TRBV3-1 (or the pseudogene TRBV3-2), the J gene TRBJ2-7; the D gene is possibly TRBD2 (6 bases). The CDR3 sequence is 13 residues long. Deletions cut 3 bases from V and 12 bases from J, with 18 bases between. Per germline, CDR1 LGHDT and CDR2 YNNKEL (reference sequence). The CDR3 DNA sequence: TGTGCCAGCAGCCACGGGACTCCTGGAGTTAGGTACTTC. Protein: CASSHGTPGVRYF.

The chain has TRBV12-3 or TRBV12-4 and TRBJ1-2; D possibly corresponds to TRBD1 (5 bases). The CDR3 contains 13 residues. V lost 2 bases, J lost 5 bases, and 9 bases lay in between. CDR3 residues: CASSLSDSYGYTF. The CDR3 coding sequence is TGTGCCAGCAGTTTAAGTGACAGTTATGGCTACACCTTC.

V usage is TRBV6-2 or TRBV6-3 and J usage is TRBJ1-4; 8 bases match TRBD1. Germline assignment: CDR1 MNHEY and CDR2 SVGEGT. The CDR3 totals 14 residues. J gave up 10 bases and V 6 bases, and 10 bases lay outside the gene matches. In DNA form, the CDR3 reads TGTGCCAGCAGCCCCAGCGGACAGGGCGGAAAACTGTTTTTT. It encodes CASSPSGQGGKLFF.

The chain links TRBV18 to TRBJ1-1; 10 bases match TRBD1. This CDR3 contains 17 residues. The junction had 16 bases not matched to a gene; V was cut back by 6 bases and J by 6 bases. The germline gives CDR1 KGHSH, CDR2 LQKENI. The CDR3 bases are TGTGCCAGCTCGTCTTCGACAGGGGGCATCCTCGGAGCTGAAGCTTTCTTT. Its protein product is CASSSSTGGILGAEAFF.

CDR3 loop: CASSAGSNEKLFF. For the CDR3, the DNA is TGCGCCAGCAGCGCAGGATCTAATGAAAAACTGTTTTTT. The V gene is TRBV5-1, the J gene TRBJ1-4, with no clear D. V shed 4 bases and J shed 3 bases, with 7 bases lying between them. Germline V gene sequence: CDR1 SGHRS, CDR2 YFSETQ. The CDR3 sequence is 13 residues long.

The chain joins TRBV6-2 or TRBV6-3 to TRBJ2-1; D is uncertain. Germline V gives CDR1 MNHEY, CDR2 SVGEGT. V gave up 6 bases and J gave up 6 bases, with 6 bases separating them. The CDR3 is made up of 11 amino acids. CDR3 amino acids: CASSNLNEQFF. CDR3 DNA: TGTGCCAGCAGCAATCTCAATGAGCAGTTCTTC.

This chain links TRBV28 with TRBJ2-5; 8 positions match TRBD2. The CDR3 is made up of 13 amino acids. The trim removed 8 bases at V and 5 bases at J, leaving 7 bases unmatched. Germline CDR1 and CDR2: MDHEN and SYDVKM. CDR3 sequence (DNA): TGTGCCAGCGTATCCGGGAGGGACGAGACCCAGTACTTC. It encodes CASVSGRDETQYF.

The V call is TRBV5-8, the J call TRBJ1-5; D is possibly TRBD1 (5 bases). The V end lost 3 bases, the J end lost 5 bases, and 12 bases lay between the germline ends. Germline assignment: CDR1 SGHTS and CDR2 YDEGEE. The CDR3 totals 14 residues. The CDR3 DNA follows: TGTGCCAGCAGCTCCAAAGGGGCGGATCAGCCCCAGCATTTT. Translating gives CASSSKGADQPQHF. The full variable domain, completed using reference TRBV5-8 and TRBJ1-5, is EAGVTQSPTHLIKTRGQQATLRCSPISGHTSVYWYQQALGLGLQFLLWYDEGEERNRGNFPPRFSGRQFPNYSSELNVNALELEDSALYLCASSSKGADQPQHFGDGTRLSIL.

The rearrangement uses TRBV7-2 and TRBJ2-1, with D tentatively TRBD1 (6 bases). This CDR3 region has 15 residues. CDR1 and CDR2 (germline): SGHTA, FQGNSA. The ends were cut back, 1 base at V and 4 bases at J, with 11 bases in the middle. The CDR3 bases are TGTGCCAGCAGCTTAGTAGGGGGATTTTACAATGAGCAGTTCTTC. Its translation: CASSLVGGFYNEQFF.

This rearrangement joins TRBV4-1 to TRBJ1-5; 12 bases map to TRBD1. J gave up 5 bases and V 3 bases, and 5 bases lay outside the gene matches. Germline V gives CDR1 MGHRA, CDR2 YSYEKL. The CDR3 extends over 16 amino acids. Here the CDR3 DNA reads TGCGCCAGCAGCCAGGAAGGGACAGGGGGCTATCAGCCCCAGCATTTT. Protein sequence: CASSQEGTGGYQPQHF.

This clone was seen only once. This chain uses TRBV7-2 with TRBJ2-7; 8 nucleotides match TRBD1. The ends lost 4 bases at V and 3 bases at J; junction bases unmatched: 5. The CDR3 runs to 14 residues. The germline CDR1 and CDR2 sequences are SGHTA and FQGNSA. The chain's CDR3 is CASSSRQGFYEQYF. As DNA, the CDR3 is TGTGCCAGCAGCTCGCGACAGGGGTTCTACGAGCAGTACTTC.

This clone was seen once. V is TRBV3-1 (or the pseudogene TRBV3-2) and J is TRBJ1-1; 7 positions match TRBD1. This CDR3 has 14 amino acids. J was trimmed by 4 bases and V by 3 bases; bases with no gene match: 5. Germline CDR1 LGHDT, CDR2 YNNKEL (reference sequence). CDR3 in amino acids: CASSQRGQSTEAFF. CDR3 sequence (DNA): TGTGCCAGCAGCCAGAGGGGGCAGAGCACTGAAGCTTTCTTT.

The rearrangement joins TRBV2 to TRBJ1-4; a possible D gene is TRBD1 (5 bases). Trimming pared 8 bases from V and 6 bases from J, leaving 16 bases between. The V gene's germline CDR1 is SNHLY and CDR2 FYNNEI. The CDR3 sequence is 14 residues long. The CDR3 nucleotides are TGTGCCAGCCAGGGCGAGGCTGGATATGAAAAACTGTTTTTT. Protein: CASQGEAGYEKLFF.

This chain connects TRBV2 to TRBJ2-1, with 9 bases fitting TRBD2. The CDR3 loop spans 14 amino acids. The germline CDR1 and CDR2 sequences are SNHLY and FYNNEI. Trimming took 3 bases from V and 7 from J; bases not matched to a gene: 4. CDR3 nucleotides: TGTGCCAGCAGTGACCTAGCGGGATATAATGAGCAGTTCTTC. Translation gives CASSDLAGYNEQFF.

The V and J genes are TRBV24-1 and TRBJ2-1; 9 bases are shared with TRBD1. The CDR3 consists of 15 residues. Germline assignment: CDR1 KGHDR and CDR2 SFDVKD. Unmatched junction bases numbered 5, after V lost 4 bases and J lost 5 bases. The CDR3 spells CATSESGQGNNEQFF. CDR3 DNA: TGTGCCACCAGTGAATCGGGACAGGGAAACAATGAGCAGTTCTTC.

The V and J genes are TRBV9 and TRBJ2-2, with 12 bases fitting TRBD2. Germline CDR1 SGDLS, CDR2 YYNGEE. The junction had 10 bases not matched to a gene; V was cut back by 5 bases and J by 2 bases. This CDR3 spans 18 amino acids. The CDR3 sequence: CASSVLAGGPGNTGELFF. The DNA of the CDR3 is TGTGCCAGCAGTGTCCTAGCGGGAGGGCCTGGTAACACCGGGGAGCTGTTTTTT.

The chain uses TRBV29-1 and TRBJ2-1, with 11 positions matching TRBD2. Germline CDR1 and CDR2: SQVTM and ANQGSEA. The CDR3 extends over 15 amino acids. With V trimmed by 6 bases and J by 6 bases, 10 bases remained unmatched. The CDR3 region is CSVPIGLAGINEQFF. The CDR3, as DNA: TGCAGCGTCCCCATTGGACTAGCGGGCATCAATGAGCAGTTCTTC.

This clone was recorded once. The CDR3 region is CASSLAGVYGYTF. In DNA form, the CDR3 reads TGTGCCAGCAGCTTGGCCGGGGTCTATGGCTACACCTTC. The genes are TRBV5-5 and TRBJ1-2; D unresolved. V was pared by 0 bases and J by 4 bases, with 7 bases between. CDR1 and CDR2 from the germline V gene are SGHKS and YYEKEE (reference sequence). This CDR3 region has 13 residues.